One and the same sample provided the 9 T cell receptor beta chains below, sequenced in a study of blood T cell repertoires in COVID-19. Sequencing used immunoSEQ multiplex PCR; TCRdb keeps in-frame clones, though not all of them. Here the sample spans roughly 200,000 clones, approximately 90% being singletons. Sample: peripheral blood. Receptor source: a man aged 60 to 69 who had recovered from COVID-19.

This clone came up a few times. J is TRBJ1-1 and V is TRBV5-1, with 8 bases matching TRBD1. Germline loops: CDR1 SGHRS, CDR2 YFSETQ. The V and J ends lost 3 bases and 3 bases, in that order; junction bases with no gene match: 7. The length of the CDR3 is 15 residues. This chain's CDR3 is CASSSYRGEDTEAFF. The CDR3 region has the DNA TGCGCCAGCAGCTCGTACAGGGGGGAGGACACTGAAGCTTTCTTT.

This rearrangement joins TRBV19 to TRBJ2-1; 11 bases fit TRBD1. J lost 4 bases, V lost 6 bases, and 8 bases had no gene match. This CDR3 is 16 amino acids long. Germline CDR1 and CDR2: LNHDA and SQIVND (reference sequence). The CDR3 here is CASRKTGTGGYNEQFF. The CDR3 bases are TGTGCCAGTAGGAAAACCGGGACAGGGGGGTACAATGAGCAGTTCTTC. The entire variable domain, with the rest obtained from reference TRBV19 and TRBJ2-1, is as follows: DGGITQSPKYLFRKEGQNVTLSCEQNLNHDAMYWYRQDPGQGLRLIYYSQIVNDFQKGDIAEGYSVSREKKESFPLTVTSAQKNPTAFYLCASRKTGTGGYNEQFFGPGTRLTVL.

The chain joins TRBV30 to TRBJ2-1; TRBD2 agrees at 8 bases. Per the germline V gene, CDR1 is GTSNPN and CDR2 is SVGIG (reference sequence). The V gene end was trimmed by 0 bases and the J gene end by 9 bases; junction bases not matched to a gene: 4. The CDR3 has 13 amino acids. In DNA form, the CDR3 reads TGTGCCTGGAGTGTAGGACTAGCCGGTGAGCAGTTCTTC. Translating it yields CAWSVGLAGEQFF.

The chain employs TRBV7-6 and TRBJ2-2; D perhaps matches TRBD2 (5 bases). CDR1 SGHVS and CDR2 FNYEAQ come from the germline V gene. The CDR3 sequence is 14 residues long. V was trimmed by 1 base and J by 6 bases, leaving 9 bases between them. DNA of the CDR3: TGTGCCAGCAGCTTAGAAGCGGACTCCGGGGAGCTGTTTTTT. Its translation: CASSLEADSGELFF.

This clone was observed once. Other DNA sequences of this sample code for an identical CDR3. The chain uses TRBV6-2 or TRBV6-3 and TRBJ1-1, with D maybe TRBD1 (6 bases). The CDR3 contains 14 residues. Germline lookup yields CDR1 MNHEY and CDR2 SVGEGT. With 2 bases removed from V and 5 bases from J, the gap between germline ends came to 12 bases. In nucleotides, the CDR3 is TGTGCCAGCAGTTACGCAGGGGTAGGTACTGAAGCTTTCTTT. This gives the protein CASSYAGVGTEAFF.

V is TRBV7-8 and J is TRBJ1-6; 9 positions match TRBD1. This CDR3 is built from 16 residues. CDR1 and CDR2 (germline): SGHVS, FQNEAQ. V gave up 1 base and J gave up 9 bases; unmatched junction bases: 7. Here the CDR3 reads CASSLVGQGSSSPLHF. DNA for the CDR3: TGTGCCAGCAGCTTAGTCGGACAGGGGTCTTCTTCACCCCTCCACTTT. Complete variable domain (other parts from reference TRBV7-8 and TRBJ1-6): GAGVSQSPRYKVAKRGQDVALRCDPISGHVSLFWYQQALGQGPEFLTYFQNEAQLDKSGLPSDRFFAERPEGSVSTLKIQRTQQEDSAVYLCASSLVGQGSSSPLHFGNGTRLTVT.

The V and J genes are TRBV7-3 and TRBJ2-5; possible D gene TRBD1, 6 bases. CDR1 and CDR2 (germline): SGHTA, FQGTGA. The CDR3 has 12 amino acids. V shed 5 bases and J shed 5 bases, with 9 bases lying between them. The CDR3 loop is CASSPTGETQYF. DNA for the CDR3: TGTGCCAGCAGCCCAACAGGGGAGACCCAGTACTTC.

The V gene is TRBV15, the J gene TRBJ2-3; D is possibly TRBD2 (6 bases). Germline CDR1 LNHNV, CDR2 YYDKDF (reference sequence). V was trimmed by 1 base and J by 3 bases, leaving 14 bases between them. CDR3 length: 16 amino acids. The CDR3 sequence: CATSRGGGPGTDTQYF. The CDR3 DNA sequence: TGTGCCACCAGCAGAGGTGGAGGGCCAGGAACAGATACGCAGTATTTT.

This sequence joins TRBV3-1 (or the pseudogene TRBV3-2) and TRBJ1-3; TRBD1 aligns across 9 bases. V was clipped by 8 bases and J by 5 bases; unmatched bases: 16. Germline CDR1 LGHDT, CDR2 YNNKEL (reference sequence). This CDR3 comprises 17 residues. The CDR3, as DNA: TGTGCCAGCCCCGGGCCCCGGGACAGGGTACCAAGAAACACCATATATTTT. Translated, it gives CASPGPRDRVPRNTIYF.